The 18 T cell receptor beta chains given below trace back to one sample, sequenced in a study of T cell responses to AZD1222 COVID-19 vaccine. The data were produced by immunoSEQ multiplex PCR, yet TCRdb's version contains in-frame clones alone and is incomplete. The table has around 120,000 clones, roughly nine tenths seen once. Sequencing was performed on peripheral blood, taken on day 0 of AZD1222 vaccination. The receptors were sampled from an adult in good health.

In regard to this clone: One junction end does not reproduce the germline sequence, and a read error may be involved. The rearrangement uses TRBV2 and TRBJ1-2; 10 bases line up with TRBD1. The CDR3 contains 12 residues. CDR1 and CDR2 from the germline V gene are SNHLY and FYNNEI. CDR3 sequence: CASRAPGQGYSF. The CDR3 DNA is TGTGCCAGCAGAGCTCCGGGACAGGGGTATTCATTC.

This clone was seen only a few times. V gene TRBV19 combines with J gene TRBJ2-3; D may be TRBD1 or TRBD2 (6 bases each). V was clipped by 6 bases and J by 5 bases, with 21 bases between them. The length of the CDR3 is 16 residues. The germline gives CDR1 LNHDA, CDR2 SQIVND (reference sequence). The CDR3 spells CASSYVSGGGRDTQYF. The CDR3 coding sequence is TGTGCCAGTAGCTACGTCTCAGGAGGGGGAAGAGATACGCAGTATTTT.

This clone is termed large. The chain combines TRBV9 with TRBJ2-2; unclear D gene. CDR3 length equals 15 residues. CDR1 and CDR2 (germline): SGDLS, YYNGEE. V was pared by 0 bases and J by 5 bases, with 11 bases between. CDR3 amino acids: CASSVEVVGTGELFF. As DNA, the CDR3 is TGTGCCAGCAGCGTAGAGGTCGTCGGAACCGGGGAGCTGTTTTTT.

The CDR3 sequence is CASSLQEGAKHEQYF. CDR3 DNA: TGTGCCAGCTCCCTCCAAGAGGGGGCGAAACACGAGCAGTACTTC. The rearrangement joins TRBV18 to TRBJ2-7; 7 nucleotides agree with TRBD1. The trim removed 6 bases at V and 5 bases at J, leaving 13 bases unmatched. The CDR3 has 15 amino acids. CDR1 and CDR2 from the germline V gene are KGHSH and LQKENI.

The V gene is TRBV3-1 (or the pseudogene TRBV3-2), the J gene TRBJ2-5, with a possible D match to TRBD2 (6 bases). The CDR3 sequence is 15 residues long. Germline loops: CDR1 LGHDT, CDR2 YNNKEL (reference sequence). The germline V and J ends were trimmed by 4 bases and 3 bases, with 15 bases remaining between them. The CDR3 nucleotides read TGTGCCAGCAGCCCGCACGACGGGGGAAAAGAGACCCAGTACTTC. This translates into CASSPHDGGKETQYF.

This chain links TRBV3-1 (or the pseudogene TRBV3-2) with TRBJ1-3, with D hard to call. The CDR3 has 14 amino acids. V lost 2 bases and J 4 bases, leaving 9 bases between the germline ends. Germline V CDR1 and CDR2: LGHDT, YNNKEL (reference sequence). The DNA of the CDR3 is TGTGCCAGCAGCCAAAGTGTTCAGGGAAACACCATATATTTT. Its translation: CASSQSVQGNTIYF.

The V gene is TRBV29-1, the J gene TRBJ1-1, with a tentative D call TRBD1 (6 bases). This CDR3 region has 11 residues. Germline values: CDR1 SQVTM, CDR2 ANQGSEA. Trimming took off 6 bases at V and 9 bases at J, with 14 bases between the two ends. DNA for the CDR3: TGCAGCGTACACAGGGAGATTAAAGCTTTCTTT. This translates into CSVHREIKAFF.

The chain joins TRBV6-6 to TRBJ1-2; 9 nucleotides match TRBD1. Germline trimming cut 5 bases from V and 4 bases from J; bases unmatched to any gene: 2. Germline V lookup: CDR1 MNHNY, CDR2 SVGAGI (reference sequence). This CDR3 spans 13 amino acids. The CDR3 reads CASSRGQGYGYTF. In nucleotides, the CDR3 is TGTGCCAGCAGTAGGGGACAGGGCTATGGCTACACCTTC.

V gene TRBV11-3 combines with J gene TRBJ2-1, with a possible D match to TRBD2 (6 bases). Trimming took 5 bases from V and 0 from J, leaving 14 bases between them. This CDR3 spans 16 amino acids. Germline-derived CDR1 and CDR2 are SGHNT and YENEEA. The CDR3: CASSHGGVSSYNEQFF. DNA of the CDR3: TGTGCCAGCAGCCACGGCGGGGTGAGCTCCTACAATGAGCAGTTCTTC.

The chain uses TRBV27 and TRBJ2-1; 8 bases map to TRBD2. Germline trimming cut 2 bases from V and 7 bases from J; bases unmatched to any gene: 10. CDR1 is MNHEY and CDR2 is SMNVEV in the germline V gene (reference sequence). The CDR3 is 16 amino acids. CDR3 bases: TGTGCCAGCAGTTTACTCGTCGGGGGGGCCCATAATGAGCAGTTCTTC. It specifies CASSLLVGGAHNEQFF.

The V call is TRBV2, the J call TRBJ1-1; no reliable D call. Germline lookup yields CDR1 SNHLY and CDR2 FYNNEI. Trimming shortened V by 3 bases and J by 0 bases, and 8 bases separated the two germline ends. CDR3 size: 14 residues. For the CDR3, the DNA is TGTGCCAGCAGTGAGGTACAGTTGAACACTGAAGCTTTCTTT. Translated: CASSEVQLNTEAFF.

This chain connects TRBV29-1 to TRBJ2-7; D gene unclear. The germline V gene has CDR1 SQVTM and CDR2 ANQGSEA. CDR3 length: 13 amino acids. The V gene lost 1 base and the J gene lost 6 bases, with 13 bases spanning the gap. The CDR3 region has the DNA TGCAGCGTTGAAGGGACCCCGGCAGGCGAGCAGTACTTC. It codes for CSVEGTPAGEQYF.

This sequence joins TRBV4-2 and TRBJ2-7, with D perhaps matching TRBD2 (6 bases). V was clipped by 1 base and J by 2 bases, with 21 bases between them. The CDR3 is made up of 18 amino acids. Germline V gene sequence: CDR1 LGHNA, CDR2 YNFKEQ. The CDR3 DNA reads as TGTGCCAGCAGCCAAGGGGCTTTTTCGGGGGAAGGAACCTACGAGCAGTACTTC. Translated: CASSQGAFSGEGTYEQYF.

The chain carries TRBV4-2 and TRBJ2-1, with D perhaps given as TRBD1 or TRBD2 (5 bases each). The CDR3 contains 14 residues. V was cut by 1 base and J by 6 bases, with 10 bases left in between. Per the germline V gene, CDR1 is LGHNA and CDR2 is YNFKEQ. CDR3 nucleotide sequence: TGTGCCAGCAGCCAAGCGGGGACCCTCAATGAGCAGTTCTTC. It specifies CASSQAGTLNEQFF.

The chain has TRBV7-3 and TRBJ1-1, with D maybe TRBD1 (6 bases). The germline V and J ends were trimmed by 5 bases and 4 bases, with 17 bases remaining between them. Germline CDR1 SGHTA, CDR2 FQGTGA. CDR3 length: 15 residues. CDR3 DNA sequence: TGTGCCAGCAGCCCCCCGGGGGGGGCTTTCACTGAAGCTTTCTTT. It is translated as CASSPPGGAFTEAFF.

The genes are TRBV13 and TRBJ2-1; D remains ambiguous. CDR3 length: 15 residues. CDR1 and CDR2 from the germline V gene are PRHDT and FYEKMQ (reference sequence). V was cut by 5 bases and J by 2 bases, with 13 bases left in between. CDR3 in DNA: TGTGCCAGCAGCCCCCGAATTGGCGCCTACAATGAGCAGTTCTTC. Amino acid sequence: CASSPRIGAYNEQFF.

Here the CDR3 reads CASSLDRSHGYTF. The CDR3 DNA follows: TGCGCCAGCAGCTTGGACAGATCCCATGGCTACACCTTC. The chain uses TRBV5-1 and TRBJ1-2, with D uncertain. The V and J ends lost 0 bases and 6 bases respectively, with 9 bases between them. Germline-derived CDR1 and CDR2 are SGHRS and YFSETQ. This CDR3 is 13 amino acids long.

The chain couples TRBV7-2 to TRBJ2-5, with D hard to call. The CDR3 covers 14 residues. Germline CDR1 SGHTA, CDR2 FQGNSA. Trimming removed 1 base at V and 4 bases at J, with 10 bases between. CDR3 DNA: TGTGCCAGCAGCTTAGGGGGTTGGATAGAGACCCAGTACTTC. Translating it yields CASSLGGWIETQYF.